This T cell receptor beta chain was sequenced in a study of blood T cell repertoires in COVID-19. Study context: The analysed material was cDNA or gDNA that came from T cells, B-cell-depleted T cells, or PBMCs.

This CDR3 region has 14 residues. Germline V gene lookup returns CDR1 ENHRY and CDR2 SYGVKD. This clone was picked up a small number of times. Original processing methods: Reference gene primer amplification yielded estimated nucleated cell counts. This table comes from immunoSEQ multiplex PCR, and its TCRdb copy is limited to in-frame clones, with some not included. V and J calls and clone size follow that table, whereas D and trimming were derived from the DNA. This sample has about 55,000 clones, with 85% to 90% found just once. The chain uses TRBV10-3 and TRBJ2-2, with TRBD2 matching over 8 bases. The sample taken for sequencing was peripheral blood. The TCR comes from a human donor in a cohort sampled during active COVID-19. CDR3 loop: CAHRPSGSDGELFF. CDR3 bases: TGTGCTCATCGTCCTAGCGGGTCGGACGGGGAGCTGTTTTTT.